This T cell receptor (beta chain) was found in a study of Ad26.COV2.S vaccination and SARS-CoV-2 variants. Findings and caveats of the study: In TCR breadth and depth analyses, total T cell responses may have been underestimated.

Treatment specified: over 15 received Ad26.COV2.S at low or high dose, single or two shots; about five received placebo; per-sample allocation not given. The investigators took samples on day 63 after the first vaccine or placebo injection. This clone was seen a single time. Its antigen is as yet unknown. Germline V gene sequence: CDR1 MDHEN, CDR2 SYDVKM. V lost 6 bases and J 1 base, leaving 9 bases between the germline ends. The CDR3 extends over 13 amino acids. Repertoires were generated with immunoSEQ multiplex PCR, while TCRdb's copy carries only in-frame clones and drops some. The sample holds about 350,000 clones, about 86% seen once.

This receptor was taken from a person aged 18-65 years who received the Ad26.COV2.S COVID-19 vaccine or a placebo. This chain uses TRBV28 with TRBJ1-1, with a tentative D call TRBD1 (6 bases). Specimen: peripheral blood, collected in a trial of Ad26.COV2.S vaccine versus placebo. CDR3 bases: TGTGCCAGCAGCGGGACATCGAACACTGAAGCTTTCTTT. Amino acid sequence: CASSGTSNTEAFF.